What follows are 25 T cell receptor beta chains derived from one specimen sequenced in a study of T cell changes during pregnancy in multiple sclerosis. Some clones are missing from TCRdb's copy, which holds only in-frame ones; the method was immunoSEQ multiplex PCR. The table includes 85,000 to 110,000 clones, about 91% detected once. The sequencing used peripheral blood, collected after pregnancy. Receptors were obtained from a female donor with multiple sclerosis, enrolled in a pregnancy study.

The chain carries TRBV7-9 and TRBJ2-3; tentative D call: TRBD1 (6 bases). Trimming stripped 5 bases from V and 0 bases from J, with 24 bases between. Germline assignment: CDR1 SEHNR and CDR2 FQNEAQ (reference sequence). This CDR3 region has 19 residues. The CDR3 here is CASSQKSRGPVISTDTQYF. The CDR3 nucleotides read TGTGCCAGCAGCCAGAAGAGCAGGGGTCCGGTAATCAGCACAGATACGCAGTATTTT.

The chain uses TRBV19 and TRBJ2-1, with 9 bases that match TRBD2. This CDR3 is built from 18 residues. Per the germline V gene, CDR1 is LNHDA and CDR2 is SQIVND (reference sequence). With 3 bases clipped from V and 7 bases from J, the junction kept 16 bases outside the gene matches. The CDR3: CASSIGGVGAGGRNEQFF. CDR3 nucleotide sequence: TGTGCCAGTAGTATCGGGGGTGTGGGAGCGGGGGGTAGAAATGAGCAGTTCTTC. The full variable domain, rest sourced from reference TRBV19 and TRBJ2-1, is DGGITQSPKYLFRKEGQNVTLSCEQNLNHDAMYWYRQDPGQGLRLIYYSQIVNDFQKGDIAEGYSVSREKKESFPLTVTSAQKNPTAFYLCASSIGGVGAGGRNEQFFGPGTRLTVL.

This chain joins TRBV5-6 and TRBJ2-7; 7 bases match TRBD2. The CDR3 is 15 residues long. CDR1 is SGHDT, CDR2 YYEEEE, per germline. V lost 1 base, J lost 3 bases, and 7 bases stayed unmatched. CDR3 protein: CASSLSGGGFYEQYF. The CDR3 nucleotides read TGTGCCAGCAGCTTGTCGGGGGGTGGGTTCTACGAGCAGTACTTC.

The rearrangement uses TRBV7-9 and TRBJ2-5, with D possibly matching TRBD1 (5 bases). The CDR3 spans 15 residues. CDR1 is SEHNR and CDR2 is FQNEAQ in the germline V gene (reference sequence). Deletions cut 0 bases from V and 2 bases from J, with 10 bases between. CDR3 loop: CASSLAGALQETQYF. The CDR3 DNA follows: TGTGCCAGCAGCTTAGCAGGGGCTCTACAAGAGACCCAGTACTTC. The entire variable domain, with the rest obtained from reference TRBV7-9 and TRBJ2-5, is as follows: DTGVSQNPRHKITKRGQNVTFRCDPISEHNRLYWYRQTLGQGPEFLTYFQNEAQLEKSRLLSDRFSAERPKGSFSTLEIQRTEQGDSAMYLCASSLAGALQETQYFGPGTRLLVL.

This chain uses TRBV7-8 with TRBJ2-7; 7 positions agree with TRBD1. This CDR3 spans 15 amino acids. V dropped 2 bases and J dropped 6; count of bases not matched to a gene: 10. Germline CDR1 and CDR2: SGHVS and FQNEAQ. The CDR3 coding sequence is TGTGCCAGCAGCTTACCAGACAGGGATGCCGCCGAGCAGTACTTC. It specifies CASSLPDRDAAEQYF.

The chain uses TRBV28 and TRBJ2-7; TRBD2 agrees at 7 bases. Unmatched junction bases numbered 15, after V lost 6 bases and J lost 13 bases. The germline CDR1 and CDR2 sequences are MDHEN and SYDVKM. This CDR3 has 13 residues. In nucleotides, the CDR3 is TGTGCCAGCAGACCCCCACTCGCGGGAGTAGAATACTTC. Translation gives CASRPPLAGVEYF. The complete variable domain, with remaining parts taken from reference TRBV28 and TRBJ2-7, reads DVKVTQSSRYLVKRTGEKVFLECVQDMDHENMFWYRQDPGLGLRLIYFSYDVKMKEKGDIPEGYSVSREKKERFSLILESASTNQTSMYLCASRPPLAGVEYFGPGTRLTVT.

V gene TRBV19 combines with J gene TRBJ2-1; the D gene is possibly TRBD2 (5 bases). V lost 5 bases and J 0 bases, leaving 20 bases between the germline ends. CDR3 length: 18 amino acids. In germline, CDR1 is LNHDA, CDR2 SQIVND (reference sequence). Written as DNA, the CDR3 is TGTGCCAGTAGTGCCTCCACTAGGGCAGGCCTCTCCTACAATGAGCAGTTCTTC. Protein product: CASSASTRAGLSYNEQFF. Combining the CDR3 with reference TRBV19 and TRBJ2-1 gives the whole variable domain DGGITQSPKYLFRKEGQNVTLSCEQNLNHDAMYWYRQDPGQGLRLIYYSQIVNDFQKGDIAEGYSVSREKKESFPLTVTSAQKNPTAFYLCASSASTRAGLSYNEQFFGPGTRLTVL.

V gene TRBV30 combines with J gene TRBJ1-3; 8 bases fit TRBD1. Germline assignment: CDR1 GTSNPN and CDR2 SVGIG (reference sequence). CDR3 length equals 17 residues. V lost 0 bases, J lost 0 bases, and 7 bases stayed unmatched. CDR3 region: CAWSVMGQVLSGNTIYF. CDR3 bases: TGTGCCTGGAGTGTAATGGGACAGGTCCTCTCTGGAAACACCATATATTTT.

The chain links TRBV6-1 to TRBJ2-1; D is uncertain. The CDR3 is 17 residues long. V gave up 0 bases and J gave up 4 bases, with 16 bases separating them. Per germline, CDR1 MNHNS and CDR2 SASEGT. CDR3 residues: CASSEAQQSPVYNEQFF. The CDR3 DNA is TGTGCCAGCAGTGAAGCTCAACAGAGTCCGGTATACAATGAGCAGTTCTTC.

V and J are TRBV4-3 and TRBJ2-1, with 7 bases aligning to TRBD2. The CDR3 loop spans 16 amino acids. V shed 0 bases, J shed 5 bases, and the junction held 7 bases outside the gene matches. Germline V gene data show CDR1 as LGHNA and CDR2 as YSLEER. The CDR3 reads CASSQERLAGHNEQFF. CDR3 coding DNA: TGCGCCAGCAGCCAAGAAAGACTAGCAGGTCACAATGAGCAGTTCTTC.

The chain couples TRBV7-9 to TRBJ1-5, with D maybe TRBD1 (5 bases). The CDR3 runs to 16 residues. V was cut by 5 bases and J by 0 bases, with 14 bases left in between. The germline CDR1 and CDR2 sequences are SEHNR and FQNEAQ (reference sequence). CDR3 in DNA: TGTGCCAGCAGCGAGTCCGGGGGTGGTAGCAATCAGCCCCAGCATTTT. This sequence encodes CASSESGGGSNQPQHF. Filled out from reference TRBV7-9 and TRBJ1-5, the complete variable domain reads DTGVSQNPRHKITKRGQNVTFRCDPISEHNRLYWYRQTLGQGPEFLTYFQNEAQLEKSRLLSDRFSAERPKGSFSTLEIQRTEQGDSAMYLCASSESGGGSNQPQHFGDGTRLSIL.

This clone appeared once. The chain carries TRBV27 and TRBJ2-1, with 7 bases aligning to TRBD1. The germline V gene has CDR1 MNHEY and CDR2 SMNVEV (reference sequence). The CDR3 is 15 amino acids. With V trimmed by 4 bases and J by 8 bases, 11 bases remained unmatched. Here the CDR3 reads CASSSSRQGADEQFF. CDR3 bases: TGTGCCAGCAGTTCGAGTCGACAGGGAGCGGATGAGCAGTTCTTC.

The chain is built from TRBV28 and TRBJ1-5, with a weak D call TRBD1 (5 bases). The CDR3 has 14 residues. Trimming pared 3 bases from V and 3 bases from J, leaving 9 bases between. Looked up from germline, CDR1 is MDHEN and CDR2 is SYDVKM. The CDR3 DNA reads TGTGCCAGCAGTTTGGAACAGGCCAATCAGCCCCAGCATTTT. Its protein is CASSLEQANQPQHF.

The CDR3 region is CASTPGIGNTIYF. For the CDR3, the DNA is TGTGCCAGCACCCCAGGGATCGGAAACACCATATATTTT. The chain employs TRBV2 and TRBJ1-3, with a weak D call TRBD1 (5 bases). This CDR3 contains 13 residues. Germline assignment: CDR1 SNHLY and CDR2 FYNNEI. V lost 7 bases and J lost 4, with 11 bases in between. Together with reference TRBV2 and TRBJ1-3, the CDR3 gives the full variable domain: EPEVTQTPSHQVTQMGQEVILRCVPISNHLYFYWYRQILGQKVEFLVSFYNNEISEKSEIFDDQFSVERPDGSNFTLKIRSTKLEDSAMYFCASTPGIGNTIYFGEGSWLTVV.

The DNA for the CDR3 is TGTGCCAGCAGATACAAAACAGGGCCCTATGGCTACACCTTC. Translated: CASRYKTGPYGYTF. V and J are TRBV5-4 and TRBJ1-2; the D gene is possibly TRBD1 (6 bases). CDR1 SGHNT and CDR2 YYREEE come from the germline V gene (reference sequence). CDR3 length equals 14 residues. V was shortened by 5 bases and J by 4 bases, with 15 bases between the two germline ends.

This clone has more than one count but fewer than ten. The chain links TRBV6-6 to TRBJ2-1; the D gene is possibly TRBD1 (6 bases). V was clipped by 5 bases and J by 7 bases, with 18 bases between them. This CDR3 comprises 15 residues. The germline V gene has CDR1 MNHNY and CDR2 SVGAGI (reference sequence). Here the CDR3 reads CASSAPVQGLNEQFF. The CDR3 nucleotides read TGTGCCAGCAGTGCGCCAGTACAGGGTTTGAATGAGCAGTTCTTC.

J is TRBJ2-2 and V is TRBV11-3, with 9 bases fitting TRBD2. This CDR3 has 20 residues. Germline lookup yields CDR1 SGHNT and CDR2 YENEEA. The junction had 22 bases not matched to a gene; V was cut back by 7 bases and J by 4 bases. The CDR3 loop reads CASTNFPWTSDNDSTGELFF. In DNA, the CDR3 is TGTGCCAGCACCAATTTCCCGTGGACTAGCGACAATGATAGCACCGGGGAGCTGTTTTTT.

The J gene is TRBJ2-3, the V gene TRBV5-5, with a tentative D call TRBD1 (5 bases). From germline, CDR1 is SGHKS and CDR2 YYEKEE (reference sequence). The CDR3 consists of 16 residues. V was clipped by 0 bases and J by 0 bases, with 11 bases between them. DNA for the CDR3: TGTGCCAGCAGCTTGGGACAGTCAACTAGCACAGATACGCAGTATTTT. This codes for CASSLGQSTSTDTQYF. Based on the CDR3 plus reference TRBV5-5 and TRBJ2-3, the full variable domain is DAGVTQSPTHLIKTRGQQVTLRCSPISGHKSVSWYQQVLGQGPQFIFQYYEKEERGRGNFPDRFSARQFPNYSSELNVNALLLGDSALYLCASSLGQSTSTDTQYFGPGTRLTVL.

V gene TRBV28 combines with J gene TRBJ2-1; D perhaps matches TRBD2 (6 bases). CDR1 and CDR2 from the germline V gene are MDHEN and SYDVKM. Trimming stripped 8 bases from V and 1 base from J, with 9 bases between. The CDR3 contains 13 residues. The CDR3, as DNA: TGTGCCAGCGTTAGCGGTTCCTACAATGAGCAGTTCTTC. Its translation is CASVSGSYNEQFF.

The chain recombines TRBV19 with TRBJ1-5; the D gene is possibly TRBD1 (6 bases). The CDR3 covers 15 residues. The V gene's germline CDR1 is LNHDA and CDR2 SQIVND (reference sequence). V gave up 8 bases and J gave up 6 bases, with 20 bases separating them. This chain's CDR3 is CASASSRGRSQPQHF. DNA of the CDR3: TGTGCCAGTGCCTCATCCAGGGGACGGAGTCAGCCCCAGCATTTT.

The chain recombines TRBV7-2 with TRBJ2-7, with a weak D call TRBD1 (5 bases). Germline values: CDR1 SGHTA, CDR2 FQGNSA. Deletions cut 5 bases from V and 6 bases from J, with 8 bases between. The CDR3 is 11 amino acids. For the CDR3, the DNA is TGTGCCAGCAGCGAAGGGGTCGAGCAGTACTTC. Protein product: CASSEGVEQYF.

J is TRBJ2-7 and V is TRBV18; 9 nucleotides line up with TRBD1. Germline CDR1 and CDR2: KGHSH and LQKENI. The CDR3 is 15 residues long. V trimming: 5 bases; J trimming: 4 bases; junction bases outside the gene matches: 9. The CDR3 nucleotides read TGTGCCAGCTCATCCTCGGGACAGGGAAAATACGAGCAGTACTTC. Protein: CASSSSGQGKYEQYF.

V is TRBV9 and J is TRBJ2-2; 9 nucleotides align to TRBD2. The junction had 5 bases not matched to a gene; V was cut back by 0 bases and J by 5 bases. Germline lookup yields CDR1 SGDLS and CDR2 YYNGEE. The CDR3 totals 16 residues. The CDR3 protein is CASSVALAGMTGELFF. CDR3 bases: TGTGCCAGCAGCGTAGCTCTAGCGGGGATGACCGGGGAGCTGTTTTTT.

The gene calls are TRBV5-1 and TRBJ2-1, with 11 bases fitting TRBD1. Germline loops: CDR1 SGHRS, CDR2 YFSETQ. V shed 4 bases and J 8 bases; nucleotides not matched to a gene: 8. The CDR3 runs 15 residues. The CDR3 spells CASSRRTGGSYEQFF. The CDR3 DNA reads as TGCGCCAGCAGCCGGAGGACAGGGGGCAGCTATGAGCAGTTCTTC.

The J gene is TRBJ1-4, the V gene TRBV28, with D possibly TRBD1 on 5 matching bases. Germline CDR1 reads MDHEN; CDR2 reads SYDVKM. Trimming pared 3 bases from V and 5 bases from J, leaving 10 bases between. The CDR3 spans 14 residues. CDR3 residues: CASSFNQGNEKLFF. In nucleotides, the CDR3 is TGTGCCAGCAGTTTCAATCAGGGAAATGAAAAACTGTTTTTT.